Listed here are 22 T cell receptor gamma chains from one sample, sequenced in a study of gamma-delta chains in newborns, infants, children. TCRdb re-called clones from the reads via CATT. This repertoire shows some 2,800 gamma-chain clones, roughly 28% found once; its top ten account for 20%. The sequenced sample was blood. The source is a child who was a newborn, infant or young child, either healthy, febrile or measles-vaccinated (not recorded which).

A remark on this clone: It may be a read error: a sequence one base away is much more abundant. The CDR3 is CALWEVPEWELDKKIKVF. In DNA, the CDR3 is TGTGCCTTGTGGGAGGTCCCCGAATGGGAGTTGGACAAAAAAATCAAGGTATTT. V is TRGV9 and J is TRGJP. CDR3 length: 18 residues. The germline V gene has CDR1 GITISATS and CDR2 ISYDGTV (reference sequence).

The chain carries TRGV9 and TRGJP. CDR3 size: 17 residues. Germline CDR1 is GITISATS and CDR2 is ISYDGTV (reference sequence). The J segment lost 6 bases and the V segment lost 3 bases, leaving 8 bases of the junction unmatched. The CDR3 DNA reads TGTGCCTTGTGGGAGTCCCAAGGAGAGTTGGGCAAAAAAATCAAGGTATTT. Its protein product is CALWESQGELGKKIKVF.

This clone is classed as medium-sized. This CDR3 reads CALWAKSLLYYKKLF. The CDR3 DNA reads as TGTGCCTTGTGGGCTAAATCCCTCCTTTATTATAAGAAACTCTTT. The chain is built from TRGV9 and TRGJ1 or TRGJ2. After removal of 5 bases from V and 3 bases from J, the junction contained 13 bases not matched to a gene. The CDR3 runs to 15 residues. Germline V lookup: CDR1 GITISATS, CDR2 ISYDGTV (reference sequence).

The chain carries TRGV9 and TRGJP. Germline lookup yields CDR1 GITISATS and CDR2 ISYDGTV (reference sequence). With 3 bases clipped from V and 2 bases from J, the junction kept 4 bases outside the gene matches. The CDR3 is 17 amino acids. CDR3 bases: TGTGCCTTGTGGGAGCACCGGCAAGAGTTGGGCAAAAAAATCAAGGTATTT. Its translation is CALWEHRQELGKKIKVF.

Comment on this clone: This likely traces to a read error, being one base from a far larger clone. This CDR3 is also generated by other DNA sequences in the sample. The chain joins TRGV9 to TRGJP. From germline, CDR1 is GITISATS and CDR2 ISYDGTV (reference sequence). The J segment lost 7 bases and the V segment lost 0 bases, leaving 6 bases of the junction unmatched. There are 17 residues in the CDR3. The CDR3 region is CALWEVLSELGKKIKVF. CDR3 nucleotide sequence: TGTGCCTTGTGGGAGGTGCTATCGGAGTTGGGCAAAAAAATCAAGGTATTT.

By share of the sample, this clone is large. Other DNA sequences in this sample translate to the same CDR3. The rearrangement uses TRGV9 and TRGJP. Looked up from germline, CDR1 is GITISATS and CDR2 is ISYDGTV (reference sequence). The junction had 2 bases not matched to a gene; V was cut back by 2 bases and J by 4 bases. CDR3 size: 16 residues. In DNA, the CDR3 is TGTGCCTTGTGGGAGGATCAAGAGTTGGGCAAAAAAATCAAGGTATTT. Translating gives CALWEDQELGKKIKVF.

Worth noting for this clone: Since a much larger clone is just one base distant, this may be a read error. The chain employs TRGV9 and TRGJP. The CDR3 spans 17 residues. The germline gives CDR1 GITISATS, CDR2 ISYDGTV (reference sequence). Here the CDR3 DNA reads TGTGCCTTGTGGGGGGTGCAGGGGGAGTTGGGCAAAAAAATCAAGGTATTT. It yields the protein CALWGVQGELGKKIKVF.

This clone was seen a few times. Other DNA sequences in the sample encode the same CDR3. The chain uses TRGV9 and TRGJP. The junction had 8 bases not matched to a gene; V was cut back by 3 bases and J by 9 bases. CDR1 and CDR2 (germline): GITISATS, ISYDGTV (reference sequence). The CDR3 length is 16 residues. The CDR3 spells CALWEPVGLGKKIKVF. CDR3 nucleotide sequence: TGTGCCTTGTGGGAGCCTGTGGGGTTGGGCAAAAAAATCAAGGTATTT.

As to this clone: Mismatch with germline at one junction end may stem from a read error. The same CDR3 also results from other DNA sequences found in this sample. The chain uses TRGV9 and TRGJP. CDR3 length: 18 residues. Germline values: CDR1 GITISATS, CDR2 ISYDGTV (reference sequence). The CDR3 coding sequence is TGTGCCTTGTGGGAGGTGCCCTCCCAAGAGTTGGGCAAAAAAATCAAAGTATTT. Protein: CALWEVPSQELGKKIKVF.

This clone was counted a few times. Relative to the germline gene, one junction end is altered; a read error may explain this. The same CDR3 can be traced to other DNA sequences in this sample. This rearrangement joins TRGV9 to TRGJP. CDR1 GITISATS and CDR2 ISYDGTV come from the germline V gene (reference sequence). The CDR3 length is 17 residues. The CDR3: CALWEYRQELGKKIKVF. For the CDR3, the DNA is TGTGCCTTGTGGGAGTATCGGCAAGAGTTGGGCAAAAAGATCAAGGTATTT.

About this clone itself: This may be a read error: a much more frequent sequence differs by one nucleotide. Other DNA sequences within the sample encode an identical CDR3. V and J are TRGV9 and TRGJP. The CDR3 length is 17 residues. Unmatched junction bases numbered 4, after V lost 2 bases and J lost 3 bases. CDR1 and CDR2 (germline): GITISATS, ISYDGTV (reference sequence). The CDR3 loop is CALWEAQQELGKKIKVF. In DNA, the CDR3 is TGTGCCTTGTGGGAGGCGCAGCAAGAGTTGGGCAAAAAAATCAAGGTATTT.

This clone is medium-sized. The chain couples TRGV9 to TRGJP. Trimming at V came to 4 bases and at J to 3 bases, leaving 3 bases not matched to a gene. Germline V CDR1 and CDR2: GITISATS, ISYDGTV (reference sequence). This CDR3 region has 16 residues. CDR3 in amino acids: CALWDQQELGKKIKVF. CDR3 DNA sequence: TGTGCCTTGTGGGACCAGCAAGAGTTGGGCAAAAAAATCAAGGTATTT.

As for this clone: Other DNA sequences in this sample translate to the same CDR3. The chain links TRGV9 to TRGJP. Germline trimming cut 0 bases from V and 4 bases from J; bases unmatched to any gene: 3. Germline CDR1 is GITISATS and CDR2 is ISYDGTV (reference sequence). CDR3 length: 17 amino acids. The CDR3 loop reads CALWEVSQELGKKIKVF. The CDR3, as DNA: TGTGCCTTGTGGGAGGTGTCACAAGAGTTGGGCAAAAAAATCAAGGTATTT.

This clone was observed a handful of times. Within the sample, other DNA sequences also encode this same CDR3. The V gene is TRGV9, the J gene TRGJP. After removal of 3 bases from V and 3 bases from J, the junction contained 5 bases not matched to a gene. The CDR3 consists of 17 residues. Germline V lookup: CDR1 GITISATS, CDR2 ISYDGTV (reference sequence). The CDR3 here is CALWELMQELGKKIKVF. The CDR3 DNA reads as TGTGCCTTGTGGGAGCTAATGCAAGAGTTGGGCAAAAAAATCAAGGTATTT.

About this clone: A read error may be the cause here, since a much bigger clone is one base away. This rearrangement joins TRGV9 to TRGJP. The CDR3 length is 17 residues. The J segment lost 5 bases and the V segment lost 2 bases, leaving 6 bases of the junction unmatched. Per germline, CDR1 GITISATS and CDR2 ISYDGTV (reference sequence). CDR3 nucleotide sequence: TGTGCCTTGTGGGAGGAACAGGAAGAGTTGGGCAAAAAAATCAAGGTATTT. The encoded protein is CALWEEQEELGKKIKVF.

This clone was seen only a few times. The sample holds other DNA sequences that translate to the same CDR3. V usage is TRGV9 and J usage is TRGJ1 or TRGJ2. The germline V gene encodes CDR1 GITISATS and CDR2 ISYDGTV (reference sequence). This CDR3 has 13 residues. The V and J ends lost 2 bases and 13 bases, in that order; junction bases with no gene match: 14. Here the CDR3 DNA reads TGTGCCTTGTGGGAGGGGCCCCCTCTTCATAAACTCTTT. It translates to CALWEGPPLHKLF.

With regard to this clone: A much larger clone differs from this one at a single base, so this may be a read error. Other DNA sequences of this sample code for an identical CDR3. The chain carries TRGV9 and TRGJP. V lost 0 bases, J lost 9 bases, and 8 bases stayed unmatched. Looked up from germline, CDR1 is GITISATS and CDR2 is ISYDGTV (reference sequence). The CDR3 is 17 amino acids. CDR3 coding DNA: TGTGCCTTGTGGGAGGTGGAGGTACGGTTGGGCAAAAAAATCAAGGTATTT. The encoded protein is CALWEVEVRLGKKIKVF.

This clone came up a few times. TCRdb pairs this DNA with a much larger clone's protein that differs at residue 6, likely a read error; the protein shown was translated from the DNA. This same CDR3 is encoded by further DNA sequences in the sample. The chain employs TRGV9 and TRGJP. The germline V gene has CDR1 GITISATS and CDR2 ISYDGTV (reference sequence). The CDR3 spans 16 residues. V shed 2 bases, J shed 7 bases, and the junction held 5 bases outside the gene matches. The CDR3 here is CALWEARELGKKIKVF. The CDR3 bases are TGTGCCTTGTGGGAGGCGCGGGAGTTGGGCAAAAAAATCAAGGTATTT.

Comment on this clone: Different DNA sequences within this sample yield the same CDR3. V and J are TRGV9 and TRGJP. V shed 0 bases, J shed 5 bases, and the junction held 4 bases outside the gene matches. This CDR3 contains 17 residues. Germline values: CDR1 GITISATS, CDR2 ISYDGTV (reference sequence). CDR3 sequence reads: CALWEVGEELGKKIKVF. Written as DNA, the CDR3 is TGTGCCTTGTGGGAGGTGGGCGAAGAGTTGGGCAAAAAAATCAAGGTATTT.

About this clone: A junction end diverges from the germline sequence, so it may reflect a read error. Other DNA sequences in this specimen translate into the identical CDR3. The rearrangement links TRGV9 to TRGJP. The CDR3 has 17 residues. From germline, CDR1 is GITISATS and CDR2 ISYDGTV (reference sequence). The CDR3 loop is CALWEVWQELGKKIKVF. The CDR3 DNA sequence: TGCGCCTTGTGGGAGGTGTGGCAAGAGTTGGGCAAAAAAATCAAGGTATTT.

This clone appeared a few times. The identical CDR3 is also encoded by other nucleotide sequences in the sample. The J gene is TRGJP, the V gene TRGV9. Germline V lookup: CDR1 GITISATS, CDR2 ISYDGTV (reference sequence). The length of the CDR3 is 18 residues. The V and J ends lost 0 bases and 7 bases, in that order; junction bases with no gene match: 9. CDR3 coding DNA: TGTGCCTTGTGGGAGGTGGAAGAGGGGGAGTTGGGCAAAAAAATCAAGGTATTT. Its protein is CALWEVEEGELGKKIKVF.

Remarks on this clone: A much bigger clone sits one base away, suggesting this may be a read error. Different DNA sequences within this sample yield the same CDR3. The chain carries TRGV9 and TRGJP. CDR3 length: 17 residues. Germline V gene data show CDR1 as GITISATS and CDR2 as ISYDGTV (reference sequence). The CDR3 nucleotides read TGCGCCTTGTGGGAGGTGTCGGGAGAGTTGGGCAAAAAAATCAAGGTATTT. It encodes CALWEVSGELGKKIKVF.